The clone carrying this T cell receptor beta chain was picked up one time. The CDR3 is made up of 15 amino acids. With V trimmed by 6 bases and J by 8 bases, 11 bases remained unmatched. From germline, CDR1 is MNHEY and CDR2 SVGAGI. When the RNA was reverse transcribed, random hexamers were used with an input of roughly 0.45 to 1 ug. TCRdb re-called the immunoSEQ multiplex PCR reads with MiXCR, one entry per CDR3 protein. The table lists hundreds of thousands of distinct CDR3 sequences, 89% of them singletons. These data belong to a study of CD8 T cells in Susac syndrome. The CD8+ and CD4+ T cells were negatively isolated, with the TEMRA cells enriched by FACS.

The V gene is TRBV6-5, the J gene TRBJ2-1, with TRBD1 matching over 9 bases. The sample comprised CD8+ T cells from PBMCs. The clonotype was recovered from a human donor with multiple sclerosis. For the CDR3, the DNA is TGTGCCAGCAGCCCGCAGGGACAGGGAATCGATGAGCAGTTCTTC. Protein: CASSPQGQGIDEQFF.